These 8 T cell receptor beta chains were sequenced from one sample in a study of blood T cell repertoires in COVID-19. Method: immunoSEQ multiplex PCR; TCRdb's copy keeps in-frame clones and lacks some. The table has approximately 210,000 clones, roughly 86% seen once. Sequenced input: peripheral blood. Receptor source: a woman aged 45-60 years with active or convalescent COVID-19.

This chain joins TRBV5-1 and TRBJ2-1, with TRBD2 identical over 15 bases. J lost 9 bases, V lost 3 bases, and 10 bases had no gene match. The CDR3 covers 17 residues. CDR1 is SGHRS and CDR2 is YFSETQ in the germline V gene. The chain's CDR3 is CASSSPGLAGGSGEQFF. CDR3 nucleotide sequence: TGCGCCAGCAGCTCGCCGGGACTAGCGGGAGGTTCCGGTGAGCAGTTCTTC.

This chain links TRBV4-1 with TRBJ1-1; maybe TRBD1 (6 bases). V was clipped by 4 bases and J by 1 base, with 7 bases between them. This CDR3 is 13 amino acids long. Germline CDR1 reads MGHRA; CDR2 reads YSYEKL. CDR3 in amino acids: CASSLRGNTEAFF. Written as DNA, the CDR3 is TGCGCCAGCAGCCTCAGGGGGAACACTGAAGCTTTCTTT.

The rearrangement uses TRBV5-1 and TRBJ2-3, with a possible D match to TRBD1 (6 bases). Trimming left V 3 bases short and J 3 bases short, with 8 bases between. This CDR3 region has 13 residues. Germline CDR1 reads SGHRS; CDR2 reads YFSETQ. Here the CDR3 reads CASSSQGTDTQYF. The CDR3 DNA follows: TGCGCCAGCAGCTCGCAGGGGACAGATACGCAGTATTTT.

This chain connects TRBV6-6 to TRBJ2-2, with D unclear. V was trimmed by 5 bases and J by 7 bases, leaving 11 bases between them. Germline V gene data show CDR1 as MNHNY and CDR2 as SVGAGI (reference sequence). The length of the CDR3 is 13 residues. CDR3 DNA: TGTGCCAGCAGTACTCGGGTTGGCGGGGAGCTGTTTTTT. Its translation is CASSTRVGGELFF.

The chain recombines TRBV6-5 with TRBJ1-3; possible D gene TRBD1, 6 bases. From germline, CDR1 is MNHEY and CDR2 SVGAGI. The CDR3 spans 15 residues. V lost 6 bases to trimming and J lost 1 base, with 13 bases between them. Here the CDR3 DNA reads TGTGCCAGCAGACAATCAGGGGCGTCTGGAAACACCATATATTTT. It translates to CASRQSGASGNTIYF.

This clone occurred once. The rearrangement links TRBV9 to TRBJ1-3; D is perhaps TRBD1 (5 bases). The ends were cut back, 4 bases at V and 5 bases at J, with 10 bases in the middle. Per germline, CDR1 SGDLS and CDR2 YYNGEE. The CDR3 loop spans 13 amino acids. The CDR3 loop is CASSSGLRNTIYF. CDR3 DNA: TGTGCCAGCAGCTCGGGACTGAGAAACACCATATATTTT.

This chain links TRBV4-2 with TRBJ2-5; 7 bases map to TRBD2. The length of the CDR3 is 16 residues. V shed 3 bases, J shed 1 base, and the junction held 8 bases outside the gene matches. CDR1 and CDR2 from the germline V gene are LGHNA and YNFKEQ. For the CDR3, the DNA is TGTGCCAGCAGCCAGGCGACTAGCCGAAGCCAAGAGACCCAGTACTTC. Translated, it gives CASSQATSRSQETQYF.

This chain links TRBV28 with TRBJ2-3; 7 bases agree with TRBD2. Germline V gene data show CDR1 as MDHEN and CDR2 as SYDVKM. The CDR3 spans 13 residues. V shed 4 bases, J shed 3 bases, and the junction held 1 base outside the gene matches. The CDR3 region has the DNA TGTGCCAGCAGTTGGGGGGGAACAGATACGCAGTATTTT. This translates into CASSWGGTDTQYF.